The 24 T cell receptor beta chains listed next were all sequenced from one sample in a study of radiation and T cells in renal cell carcinoma. Time point here: baseline pretreatment blood. This sample's treatment: 15 Gy SBRT to primary tumor, nephrectomy 4 weeks later. This table comes from immunoSEQ multiplex PCR, and its TCRdb copy is limited to in-frame clones, with some not included. Of 150,000 or so clones in the sample, around 90% were seen once. The sample in question was blood, obtained from a patient whose treatment included radiotherapy and nephrectomy. These receptors were collected from a woman in her 70s with renal cell carcinoma.

The rearrangement links TRBV19 to TRBJ2-3; 8 bases are a match to TRBD1. The germline gives CDR1 LNHDA, CDR2 SQIVND (reference sequence). This CDR3 spans 14 amino acids. The V and J ends lost 5 bases and 3 bases, in that order; junction bases with no gene match: 4. The CDR3 nucleotides read TGTGCCAGTAGTTCAGGGGGCGTAACAGATACGCAGTATTTT. Amino acid sequence: CASSSGGVTDTQYF.

The chain joins TRBV27 to TRBJ2-7; possible D gene TRBD1, 6 bases. The CDR3 sequence is 13 residues long. The V and J ends lost 5 bases and 3 bases respectively, with 11 bases between them. Germline CDR1 MNHEY, CDR2 SMNVEV (reference sequence). For the CDR3, the DNA is TGTGCCAGCAGTAACAGGGTACACTACGAGCAGTACTTC. Translation gives CASSNRVHYEQYF.

This clone was found once. The V and J genes are TRBV11-3 and TRBJ2-3, with 9 bases matching TRBD2. The V gene end was trimmed by 3 bases and the J gene end by 5 bases; junction bases not matched to a gene: 3. Looked up from germline, CDR1 is SGHNT and CDR2 is YENEEA. The CDR3 has 14 amino acids. The CDR3 region has the DNA TGTGCCAGCAGCTTGGGCGGGGGGGTAGATACGCAGTATTTT. Encoded protein: CASSLGGGVDTQYF.

The V and J genes are TRBV30 and TRBJ1-1, with D unresolved. The V and J ends lost 2 bases and 7 bases respectively, with 11 bases between them. CDR3 length: 12 amino acids. Germline values: CDR1 GTSNPN, CDR2 SVGIG (reference sequence). The CDR3 reads CAWSQVILEAFF. CDR3 coding DNA: TGTGCCTGGAGTCAGGTCATACTTGAAGCTTTCTTT.

The J gene is TRBJ2-7, the V gene TRBV28, with 8 bases that match TRBD1. Germline CDR1 reads MDHEN; CDR2 reads SYDVKM. The CDR3 loop spans 15 amino acids. Losses at the gene ends were 5 bases for V and 6 bases for J; bases not matched to a gene: 12. The CDR3 bases are TGTGCCAGCAGTCAATCGGGGACAGGTGAGGTCGAGCAGTACTTC. Protein: CASSQSGTGEVEQYF. The entire variable domain, with the rest obtained from reference TRBV28 and TRBJ2-7, is as follows: DVKVTQSSRYLVKRTGEKVFLECVQDMDHENMFWYRQDPGLGLRLIYFSYDVKMKEKGDIPEGYSVSREKKERFSLILESASTNQTSMYLCASSQSGTGEVEQYFGPGTRLTVT.

The chain links TRBV4-3 to TRBJ1-2, with 7 bases that match TRBD1. After removal of 0 bases from V and 4 bases from J, the junction contained 8 bases not matched to a gene. This CDR3 region has 16 residues. Germline values: CDR1 LGHNA, CDR2 YSLEER. CDR3 loop: CASSQDLGGRSYGYTF. The CDR3 DNA sequence: TGCGCCAGCAGCCAAGATCTAGGGGGCCGCAGCTATGGCTACACCTTC.

The chain uses TRBV10-3 and TRBJ1-2, with TRBD1 matching 8 bases. This CDR3 comprises 12 residues. V was clipped by 11 bases and J by 8 bases; unmatched bases: 10. Germline-derived CDR1 and CDR2 are ENHRY and SYGVKD. Here the CDR3 reads CAATGGPEGYTF. CDR3 coding DNA: TGTGCCGCCACAGGGGGACCGGAGGGCTACACCTTC.

The count of this clone is one. The genes are TRBV9 and TRBJ1-2; D possibly corresponds to TRBD1 (5 bases). CDR1 and CDR2 (germline): SGDLS, YYNGEE. The ends were cut back, 0 bases at V and 3 bases at J, with 9 bases in the middle. The CDR3 contains 14 residues. The DNA of the CDR3 is TGTGCCAGCAGCGTAGCTACGGGGGACTATGGCTACACCTTC. Its protein product is CASSVATGDYGYTF.

This clone was observed once. The rearrangement joins TRBV21-1 to TRBJ2-7; TRBD1 is the table's D call, not checked against the DNA. TRBV21-1 is labeled a pseudogene. The CDR3 has 14 residues. CDR3 region: CASSLTGAGDEQYF. Written as DNA, the CDR3 is TGTGCCAGCAGCCTGACAGGGGCAGGCGACGAGCAGTACTTC.

This chain joins TRBV15 and TRBJ2-3, with 8 bases lining up with TRBD1. The germline gives CDR1 LNHNV, CDR2 YYDKDF (reference sequence). With V trimmed by 3 bases and J by 5 bases, 13 bases remained unmatched. CDR3 length: 17 amino acids. This CDR3 reads CATSSRPRAGGLDTQYF. For the CDR3, the DNA is TGTGCCACCAGCAGTAGACCGCGGGCAGGGGGCTTAGATACGCAGTATTTT.

This rearrangement joins TRBV9 to TRBJ2-7; possible D gene TRBD1, 5 bases. This CDR3 is built from 13 residues. Germline CDR1 reads SGDLS; CDR2 reads YYNGEE. V was pared by 3 bases and J by 1 base, with 8 bases between. The CDR3 loop is CASSGQSSYEQYF. DNA of the CDR3: TGTGCCAGCAGCGGACAGAGTTCCTACGAGCAGTACTTC.

This clone was observed a single time. J is TRBJ1-1 and V is TRBV28, with 8 bases lining up with TRBD1. Trimming took 6 bases from V and 0 from J; bases not matched to a gene: 9. Germline CDR1 reads MDHEN; CDR2 reads SYDVKM. The CDR3 spans 16 residues. The CDR3 loop is CASSRRLTGVNTEAFF. As DNA, the CDR3 is TGTGCCAGCAGCCGACGCTTGACAGGGGTGAACACTGAAGCTTTCTTT.

The chain carries TRBV11-2 and TRBJ2-7; TRBD2 agrees at 7 bases. The junction had 13 bases not matched to a gene; V was cut back by 4 bases and J by 7 bases. From germline, CDR1 is SGHAT and CDR2 FQNNGV. The CDR3 consists of 15 residues. The CDR3 protein is CASSSGGLKGPEQYF. CDR3 DNA sequence: TGTGCCAGCAGCTCGGGAGGACTGAAAGGTCCTGAGCAGTACTTC. Filled out from reference TRBV11-2 and TRBJ2-7, the complete variable domain reads EAGVAQSPRYKIIEKRQSVAFWCNPISGHATLYWYQQILGQGPKLLIQFQNNGVVDDSQLPKDRFSAERLKGVDSTLKIQPAKLEDSAVYLCASSSGGLKGPEQYFGPGTRLTVT.

The CDR3 nucleotides are TGTGCCAGCAGCCTGAAGGGCGGGGGGACCTACGAGCAGTACTTC. Translating gives CASSLKGGGTYEQYF. V usage is TRBV5-6 and J usage is TRBJ2-7; TRBD2 agrees at 8 bases. Germline V gene lookup returns CDR1 SGHDT and CDR2 YYEEEE. The J segment lost 2 bases and the V segment lost 4 bases, leaving 8 bases of the junction unmatched. CDR3 length: 15 residues.

This chain joins TRBV6-5 and TRBJ2-5; tentatively, D is TRBD2 (5 bases). The J call may be incorrect, as the DNA end agrees better with TRBJ2-7. This CDR3 has 14 residues. Germline V gene lookup returns CDR1 MNHEY and CDR2 SVGAGI. DNA for the CDR3: TGTGCCAGCAGTTTCCGGGATCCCTTCTACGAGCAGTACTTC. Amino acid sequence: CASSFRDPFYEQYF.

This clone has a single count. Germline and junction disagree at one end, which may indicate a read error. The chain uses TRBV19 and TRBJ2-7; D is tentatively TRBD1 or TRBD2 (5 bases each). Per the germline V gene, CDR1 is LNHDA and CDR2 is SQIVND (reference sequence). This CDR3 is built from 13 residues. CDR3 sequence (DNA): TGTGCCAGTAGTGAGGGTCGGACATACGTGCAGTACTTC. Translated, it gives CASSEGRTYVQYF.

The chain recombines TRBV6-1 with TRBJ2-2; D is undetermined. This CDR3 contains 15 residues. Trimming stripped 3 bases from V and 1 base from J, with 9 bases between. Germline values: CDR1 MNHNS, CDR2 SASEGT. CDR3 protein: CASSDATWNTGELFF. Here the CDR3 DNA reads TGTGCCAGCAGTGACGCGACTTGGAACACCGGGGAGCTGTTTTTT.

This rearrangement joins TRBV15 to TRBJ2-2; no firm D call. The germline V gene encodes CDR1 LNHNV and CDR2 YYDKDF (reference sequence). With 1 base removed from V and 3 bases from J, the gap between germline ends came to 6 bases. The CDR3 length is 14 residues. Here the CDR3 reads CATSRAGYTGELFF. CDR3 sequence (DNA): TGTGCCACCAGCAGAGCCGGATACACCGGGGAGCTGTTTTTT.

This clone was seen once. The chain couples TRBV30 to TRBJ2-1; 10 nucleotides agree with TRBD1. Germline V CDR1 and CDR2: GTSNPN, SVGIG (reference sequence). The CDR3 is made up of 12 amino acids. V gave up 5 bases and J gave up 10 bases; unmatched junction bases: 5. Written as DNA, the CDR3 is TGTGCCTGGGGACAGGGGGAAACCGAGCAGTTCTTC. Its translation: CAWGQGETEQFF.

V is TRBV7-6 and J is TRBJ2-2, with TRBD1 matching 7 bases. CDR3 size: 15 residues. CDR1 SGHVS and CDR2 FNYEAQ come from the germline V gene. V trimming: 3 bases; J trimming: 4 bases; junction bases outside the gene matches: 5. This CDR3 reads CASSFRQGLTGELFF. The CDR3 region has the DNA TGTGCCAGCAGCTTTCGACAGGGTCTCACCGGGGAGCTGTTTTTT.

The genes are TRBV5-1 and TRBJ1-1; TRBD1 agrees at 9 bases. The CDR3 loop spans 15 amino acids. CDR1 is SGHRS, CDR2 YFSETQ, per germline. J was trimmed by 4 bases and V by 4 bases; bases with no gene match: 8. This CDR3 is CASSPLGQGGTEAFF. The CDR3 DNA follows: TGCGCCAGCAGCCCCCTGGGACAGGGAGGCACTGAAGCTTTCTTT.

Of note for this clone: This specimen includes other DNA sequences encoding the same CDR3. The V and J genes are TRBV19 and TRBJ2-5; D might be TRBD1 (5 bases). CDR1 and CDR2 (germline): LNHDA, SQIVND (reference sequence). CDR3 size: 14 residues. The V end was cut by 1 base, the J end by 5 bases, with 11 bases between. The CDR3 DNA sequence: TGTGCCAGTAGTATAGGGGGCGTCGGGGAGACCCAGTACTTC. Its protein product is CASSIGGVGETQYF.

J is TRBJ1-3 and V is TRBV6-1; D unclear. Germline CDR1 reads MNHNS; CDR2 reads SASEGT. The CDR3 sequence is 16 residues long. Trimming removed 2 bases at V and 2 bases at J, with 13 bases between. CDR3 region: CASSEFEESAGNTIYF. The CDR3 DNA reads as TGTGCCAGCAGTGAATTCGAGGAAAGCGCTGGAAACACCATATATTTT.

V is TRBV29-1 and J is TRBJ2-5; D is undetermined. The J call may be wrong; the DNA end is better matched by TRBJ2-7. This CDR3 spans 12 amino acids. The germline gives CDR1 SQVTM, CDR2 ANQGSEA. The CDR3 spells CSVEDRSYEQYF. DNA for the CDR3: TGCAGCGTTGAAGACAGATCCTACGAGCAGTACTTC.